This T cell receptor beta chain was obtained from a study of T cells in severe cutaneous drug reactions (dated by TCRdb to between 2018 and 2021). Some background on the complete study: Patients were recruited between the early 2010s and the late 2010s from Taiwan, Thailand and a European registry network. Patients in either the acute or the recovery stage provided biological samples, such as blister fluids/cells and PBMC. The Naranjo algorithm and the ALDEN drug causality algorithm were used to assign the culprit drug. Libraries used iRepertoire multiplex PCR; authors cited a comparison showing similar capture of abundant clonotypes across iRepertoire and 5' RACE methods with or without UMI. The study paired bulk TCR sequencing with single-cell sequencing, quantitative PCR validation, functional assays and transgenic mouse experiments. Enrollment was limited to patients whose SJS/TEN or DRESS diagnosis was probable or definite according to RegiSCAR criteria. The investigation overall reported the following: CBZ-SJS/TEN patients showed strongly increased TRBV12-4 usage, with averages of about 32% in blister cells and approximately 5.2% in PBMC. A public TCRbeta CDR3 was found in all seven CBZ-SJS/TEN blister samples (mean around 15%) but was undetectable or scarce in tolerant-control and healthy-donor PBMC. The authors noted that whether the public TCR generalizes to SJS/TEN caused by other drugs still needs further study.

Note on this clonotype: Its antigen remains unidentified.

For both bulk and single-cell sequencing, libraries were prepared with the iRepertoire multiplex PCR system using TCR subtype-specific primers. Multiplex PCR with primers targeting V, D and J gene regions was used to generate bulk TCR beta libraries. Each sample contributed roughly 100-500 ng of RNA as input for preparing the bulk TCR library. Bulk TCR beta amplicons were sequenced on an Illumina MiSeq. Regarding the original processing steps: Sample misassignments and low-quality sequencing reads were removed through quality control steps. CDR3 was defined as the amino acids lying between the Y[YFLI]C motif of the V-gene and the [FW]GXGT motif of the J-segment. The IMGT database was followed for TRBV and TRBJ gene assignments and CDR3 clonotypes. Per-sample TRBV expression was normalized to the mean of the same gene in PBMC from just under 45 healthy donors. TCRdb reprocessed the public reads and reports one entry per CDR3 protein sequence, without DNA. For this entry, the V and J calls and clone size follow TCRdb and not the study's own pipeline. The table for this sample shows tens of thousands of distinct CDR3 sequences. Jointly, the top ten make up just under 7.5% of the sample.

From a lookup of the germline V gene, CDR1 and CDR2 are SGHDT and YYEEEE. Its CDR3 holds 16 amino acids, cysteine through phenylalanine. The coding DNA is unavailable. The donors whose samples were sequenced had carbamazepine-induced Stevens-Johnson syndrome or toxic epidermal necrolysis (CBZ-SJS/TEN). The peripheral blood repertoires were obtained from CBZ-SJS/TEN patients of Han Chinese origin (roughly five) and European origin (roughly 6). Patients with drug-induced severe cutaneous adverse reactions had T cell receptor repertoires profiled by next-generation sequencing to look for drug-specific clonotypes. RNA was isolated either from blister cells of skin lesions or from peripheral blood mononuclear cells.

The chain links TRBV5-6 with TRBJ2-3; there is no DNA to check the TCRdb D call of TRBD2. This clonotype was obtained from a human donor with toxic epidermal necrolysis, a severe cutaneous drug reaction. Sequenced material: PBMCs. The CDR3 protein: CASSLRLAGYTDTQYF. Supplemented by the reference TRBV5-6 and TRBJ2-3 proteins around the CDR3, the complete variable domain is DAGVTQSPTHLIKTRGQQVTLRCSPKSGHDTVSWYQQALGQGPQFIFQYYEEEERQRGNFPDRFSGHQFPNYSSELNVNALLLGDSALYLCASSLRLAGYTDTQYFGPGTRLTVL.